This TCR beta chain was recorded in a study of blood T cell repertoires in COVID-19. Background on the study: From T cells, B-cell-depleted T cells, or PBMCs came the material, which was cDNA or gDNA.

Between the trimmed V and J ends, which lost 1 base and 8 bases, there was a span of 5 bases. CDR1 is KGHDR and CDR2 is SFDVKD in the germline V gene. The CDR3 spans 12 residues. TCRdb's copy holds only in-frame clones and misses some; the assay was immunoSEQ multiplex PCR. The sample has around 140,000 clones, 84% seen once. V gene TRBV24-1 combines with J gene TRBJ2-1; D ambiguous. This receptor was identified in a man aged 25 to 40 with COVID-19, enrolled during active disease. Sequenced: peripheral blood. The DNA for the CDR3 is TGTGCCACCAGTGATTTTTCTGATGAGCAGTTCTTC. Protein: CATSDFSDEQFF.